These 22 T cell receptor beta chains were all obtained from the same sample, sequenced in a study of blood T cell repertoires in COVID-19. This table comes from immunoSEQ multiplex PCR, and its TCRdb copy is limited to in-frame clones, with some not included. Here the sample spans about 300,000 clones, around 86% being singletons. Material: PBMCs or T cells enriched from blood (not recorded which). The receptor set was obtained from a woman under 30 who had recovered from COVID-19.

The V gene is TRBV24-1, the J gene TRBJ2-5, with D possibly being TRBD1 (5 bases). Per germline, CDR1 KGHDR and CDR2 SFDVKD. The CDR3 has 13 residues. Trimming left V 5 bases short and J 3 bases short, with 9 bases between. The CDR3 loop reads CATSGGAKETQYF. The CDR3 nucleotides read TGTGCCACCAGTGGTGGGGCAAAAGAGACCCAGTACTTC.

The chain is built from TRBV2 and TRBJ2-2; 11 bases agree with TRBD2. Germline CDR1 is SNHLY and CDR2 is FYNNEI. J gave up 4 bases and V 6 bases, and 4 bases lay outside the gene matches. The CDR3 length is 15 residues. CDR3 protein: CASSRSGGATGELFF. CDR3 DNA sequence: TGTGCCAGCAGCCGTAGCGGGGGGGCCACCGGGGAGCTGTTTTTT.

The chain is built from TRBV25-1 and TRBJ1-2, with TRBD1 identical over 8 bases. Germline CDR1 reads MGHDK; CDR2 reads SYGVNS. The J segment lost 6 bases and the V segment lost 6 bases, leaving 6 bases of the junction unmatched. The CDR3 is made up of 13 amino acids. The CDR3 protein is CASSPTGEHGYTF. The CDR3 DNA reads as TGTGCCAGCAGCCCGACAGGGGAGCATGGCTACACCTTC.

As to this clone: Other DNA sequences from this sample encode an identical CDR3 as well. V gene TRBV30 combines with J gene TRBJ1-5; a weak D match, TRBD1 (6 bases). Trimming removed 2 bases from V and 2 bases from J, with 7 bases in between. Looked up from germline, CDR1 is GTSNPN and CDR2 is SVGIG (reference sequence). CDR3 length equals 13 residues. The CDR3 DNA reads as TGTGCCTGGAGTCCAGGGGGCAATCAGCCCCAGCATTTT. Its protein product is CAWSPGGNQPQHF.

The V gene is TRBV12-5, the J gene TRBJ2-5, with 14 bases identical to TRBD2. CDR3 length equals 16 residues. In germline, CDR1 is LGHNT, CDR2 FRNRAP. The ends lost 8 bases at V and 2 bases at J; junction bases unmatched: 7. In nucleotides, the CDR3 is TGTGCTAGTAAGACTAGCGGGAGGGGGAATCAAGAGACCCAGTACTTC. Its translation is CASKTSGRGNQETQYF.

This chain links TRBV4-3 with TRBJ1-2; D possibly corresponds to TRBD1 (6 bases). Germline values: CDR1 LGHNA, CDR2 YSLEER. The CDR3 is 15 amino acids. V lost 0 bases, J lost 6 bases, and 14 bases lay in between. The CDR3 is CASSQDSGGEDGYTF. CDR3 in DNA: TGCGCCAGCAGCCAAGACTCTGGGGGCGAAGATGGCTACACCTTC.

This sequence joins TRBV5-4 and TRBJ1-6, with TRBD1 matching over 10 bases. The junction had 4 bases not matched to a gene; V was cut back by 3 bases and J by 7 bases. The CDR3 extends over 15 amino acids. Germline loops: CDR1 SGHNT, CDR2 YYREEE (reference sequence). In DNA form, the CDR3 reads TGTGCCAGCAGCTGGGACAGGGGCTCGAATTCACCCCTCCACTTT. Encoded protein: CASSWDRGSNSPLHF. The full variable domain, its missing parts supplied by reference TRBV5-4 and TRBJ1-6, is ETGVTQSPTHLIKTRGQQVTLRCSSQSGHNTVSWYQQALGQGPQFIFQYYREEENGRGNFPPRFSGLQFPNYSSELNVNALELDDSALYLCASSWDRGSNSPLHFGNGTRLTVT.

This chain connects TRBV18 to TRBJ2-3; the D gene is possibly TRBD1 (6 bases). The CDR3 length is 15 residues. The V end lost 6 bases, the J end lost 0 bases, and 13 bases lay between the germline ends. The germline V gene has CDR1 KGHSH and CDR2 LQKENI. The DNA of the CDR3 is TGTGCCAGCTCTTGGACAGTCACTAGCACAGATACGCAGTATTTT. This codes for CASSWTVTSTDTQYF.

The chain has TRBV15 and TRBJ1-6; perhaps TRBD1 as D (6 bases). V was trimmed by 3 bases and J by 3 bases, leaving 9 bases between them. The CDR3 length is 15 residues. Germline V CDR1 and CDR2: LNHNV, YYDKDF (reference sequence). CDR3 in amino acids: CATSRTGFYNSPLHF. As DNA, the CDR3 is TGTGCCACCAGCAGGACAGGTTTCTATAATTCACCCCTCCACTTT. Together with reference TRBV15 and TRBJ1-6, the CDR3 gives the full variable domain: DAMVIQNPRYQVTQFGKPVTLSCSQTLNHNVMYWYQQKSSQAPKLLFHYYDKDFNNEADTPDNFQSRRPNTSFCFLDIRSPGLGDTAMYLCATSRTGFYNSPLHFGNGTRLTVT.

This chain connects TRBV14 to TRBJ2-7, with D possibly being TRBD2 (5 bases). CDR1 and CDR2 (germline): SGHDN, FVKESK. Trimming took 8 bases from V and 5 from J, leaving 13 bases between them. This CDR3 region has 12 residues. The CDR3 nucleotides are TGTGCCAGCGGGGTGGGGAGTAACGAGCAGTACTTC. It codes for CASGVGSNEQYF.

CDR3 sequence reads: CASSPLYTDTQYF. The CDR3 bases are TGTGCCAGCAGTCCCCTTTATACAGATACGCAGTATTTT. The V and J genes are TRBV6-5 and TRBJ2-3; D uncertain. Germline CDR1 and CDR2: MNHEY and SVGAGI. Trimming took off 5 bases at V and 3 bases at J, with 9 bases between the two ends. The CDR3 is made up of 13 amino acids.

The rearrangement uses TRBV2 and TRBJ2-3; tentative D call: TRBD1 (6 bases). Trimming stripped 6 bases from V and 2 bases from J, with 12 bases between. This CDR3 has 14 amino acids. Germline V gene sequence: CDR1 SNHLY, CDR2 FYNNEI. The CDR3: CASRGAGPTDTQYF. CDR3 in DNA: TGTGCCAGCAGGGGGGCAGGTCCCACAGATACGCAGTATTTT. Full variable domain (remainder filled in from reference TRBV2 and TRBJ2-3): EPEVTQTPSHQVTQMGQEVILRCVPISNHLYFYWYRQILGQKVEFLVSFYNNEISEKSEIFDDQFSVERPDGSNFTLKIRSTKLEDSAMYFCASRGAGPTDTQYFGPGTRLTVL.

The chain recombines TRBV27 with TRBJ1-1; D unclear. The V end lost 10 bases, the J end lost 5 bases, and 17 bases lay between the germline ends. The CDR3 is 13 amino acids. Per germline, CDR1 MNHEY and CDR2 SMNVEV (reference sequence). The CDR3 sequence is CATARGMGTEAFF. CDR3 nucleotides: TGTGCCACGGCGAGAGGGATGGGGACTGAAGCTTTCTTT.

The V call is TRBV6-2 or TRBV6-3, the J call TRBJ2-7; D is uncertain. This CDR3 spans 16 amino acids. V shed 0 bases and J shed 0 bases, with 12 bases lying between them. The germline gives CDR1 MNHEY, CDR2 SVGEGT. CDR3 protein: CASSYSFPVSSYEQYF. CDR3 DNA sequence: TGTGCCAGCAGTTACTCGTTTCCGGTTAGCTCCTACGAGCAGTACTTC.

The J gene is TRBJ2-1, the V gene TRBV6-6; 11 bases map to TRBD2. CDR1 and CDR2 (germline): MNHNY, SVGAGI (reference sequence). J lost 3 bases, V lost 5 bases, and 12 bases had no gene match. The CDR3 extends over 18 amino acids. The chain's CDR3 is CASSLAGGPHLVYNEQFF. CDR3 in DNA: TGTGCCAGCAGTCTAGCGGGAGGTCCCCATTTGGTCTACAATGAGCAGTTCTTC.

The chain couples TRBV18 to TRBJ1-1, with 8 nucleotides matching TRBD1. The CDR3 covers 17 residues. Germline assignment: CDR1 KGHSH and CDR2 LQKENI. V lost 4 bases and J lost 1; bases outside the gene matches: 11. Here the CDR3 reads CASSLGTGVLGNTEAFF. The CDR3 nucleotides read TGTGCCAGCTCACTAGGGACAGGAGTATTGGGGAACACTGAAGCTTTCTTT.

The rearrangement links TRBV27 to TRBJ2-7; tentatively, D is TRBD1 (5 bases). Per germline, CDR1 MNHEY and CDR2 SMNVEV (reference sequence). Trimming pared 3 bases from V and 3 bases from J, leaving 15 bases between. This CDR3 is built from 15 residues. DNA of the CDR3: TGTGCCAGCAGTTTCGTTCAGGGTGGCGTCTACGAGCAGTACTTC. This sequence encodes CASSFVQGGVYEQYF.

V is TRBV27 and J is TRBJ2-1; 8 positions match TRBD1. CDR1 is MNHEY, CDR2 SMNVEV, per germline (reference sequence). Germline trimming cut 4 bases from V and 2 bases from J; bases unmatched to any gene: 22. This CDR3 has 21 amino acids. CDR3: CASSSHRAGGLGVQAYNEQFF. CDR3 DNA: TGTGCCAGCAGTTCTCACCGGGCAGGGGGCCTAGGCGTACAAGCCTACAATGAGCAGTTCTTC.

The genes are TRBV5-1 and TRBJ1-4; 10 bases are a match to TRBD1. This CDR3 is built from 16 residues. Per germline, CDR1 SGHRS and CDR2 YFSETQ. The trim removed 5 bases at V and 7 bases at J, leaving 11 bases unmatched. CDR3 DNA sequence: TGCGCCAGCAGACCCAGACAGGGGGCTTTCGTTGAAAAACTGTTTTTT. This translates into CASRPRQGAFVEKLFF.

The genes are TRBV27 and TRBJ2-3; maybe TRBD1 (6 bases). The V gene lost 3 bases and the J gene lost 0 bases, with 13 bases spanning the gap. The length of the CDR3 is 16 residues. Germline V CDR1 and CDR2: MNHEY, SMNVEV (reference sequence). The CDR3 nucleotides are TGTGCCAGCAGTTTCTCCGGGACACGTAGCACAGATACGCAGTATTTT. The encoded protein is CASSFSGTRSTDTQYF.

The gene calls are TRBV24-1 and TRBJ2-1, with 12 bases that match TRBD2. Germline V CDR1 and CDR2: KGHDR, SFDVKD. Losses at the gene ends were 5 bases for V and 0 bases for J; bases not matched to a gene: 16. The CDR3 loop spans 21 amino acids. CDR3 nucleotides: TGTGCCACCAGTGGAAATTTACCGGGACTAGCGGGCCAGAGCTCCTACAATGAGCAGTTCTTC. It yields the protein CATSGNLPGLAGQSSYNEQFF.

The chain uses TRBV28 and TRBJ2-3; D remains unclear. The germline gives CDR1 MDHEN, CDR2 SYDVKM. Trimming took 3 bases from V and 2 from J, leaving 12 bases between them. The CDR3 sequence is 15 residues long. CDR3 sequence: CASSLARQYTDTQYF. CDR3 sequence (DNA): TGTGCCAGCAGTTTGGCCAGGCAATACACAGATACGCAGTATTTT.